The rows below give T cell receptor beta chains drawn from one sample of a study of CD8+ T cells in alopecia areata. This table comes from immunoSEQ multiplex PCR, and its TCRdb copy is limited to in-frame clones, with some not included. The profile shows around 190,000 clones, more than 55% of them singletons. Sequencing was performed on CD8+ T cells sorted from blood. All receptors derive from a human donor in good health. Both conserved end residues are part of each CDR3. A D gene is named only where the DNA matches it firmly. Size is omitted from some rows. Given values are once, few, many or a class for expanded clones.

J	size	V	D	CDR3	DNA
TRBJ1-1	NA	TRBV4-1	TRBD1	CASSLGTGAERNTEAFF	TGCGCCAGCAGCCTCGGGACAGGGGCTGAAAGAAACACTGAAGCTTTCTTT
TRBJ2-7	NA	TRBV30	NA	CAWTGGTYEQYF	TGTGCCTGGACAGGGGGGACCTACGAGCAGTACTTC
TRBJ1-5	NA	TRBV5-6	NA	CASSLGVGVNQPQHF	TGTGCCAGCAGCTTGGGGGTAGGGGTCAATCAGCCCCAGCATTTT
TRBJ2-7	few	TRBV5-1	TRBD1	CASSTKTGNTYEQYF	TGCGCCAGCAGTACGAAGACAGGGAACACCTACGAGCAGTACTTC
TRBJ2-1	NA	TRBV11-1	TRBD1	CASSLREQGVWNEQFF	TGTGCCAGCAGCTTAAGGGAGCAGGGGGTTTGGAATGAGCAGTTCTTC
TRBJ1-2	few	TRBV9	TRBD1	CASSVGDSPDYGYTF	TGTGCCAGCAGCGTAGGGGACAGCCCTGACTATGGCTACACCTTC
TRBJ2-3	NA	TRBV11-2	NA	CASSLGESTYF	TGTGCCAGCAGCCTTGGGGAAAGTACGTATTTT
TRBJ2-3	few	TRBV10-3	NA	CAISDGGDTQYF	TGTGCCATCAGTGATGGCGGAGATACGCAGTATTTT
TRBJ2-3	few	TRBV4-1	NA	CASSQGPTSTDTQYF	TGCGCCAGCAGCCAAGGCCCTACTAGCACAGATACGCAGTATTTT
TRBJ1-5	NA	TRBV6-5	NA	CASSSLGGQPQHF	TGTGCCAGCAGTTCCCTCGGGGGTCAGCCCCAGCATTTT
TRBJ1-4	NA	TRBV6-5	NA	CASSGAGQGHEKLFF	TGTGCCAGCAGTGGGGCGGGCCAGGGCCATGAAAAACTGTTTTTT
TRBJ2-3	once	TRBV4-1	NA	CASSQGSADTQYF	TGTGCCAGCAGCCAAGGGTCGGCAGATACGCAGTATTTT
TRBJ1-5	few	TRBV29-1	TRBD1	CSVHNSTGVNQPQHF	TGCAGCGTCCACAACTCGACAGGGGTAAATCAGCCCCAGCATTTT
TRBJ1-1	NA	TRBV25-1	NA	CASREGRNTEAFF	TGTGCCAGCAGGGAGGGGAGGAACACTGAAGCTTTCTTT
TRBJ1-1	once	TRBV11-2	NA	CASSLGREAFF	TGTGCCAGCAGCTTAGGGAGGGAAGCTTTCTTT
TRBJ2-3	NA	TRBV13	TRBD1	CASSPPGQGTAGGTDTQYF	TGTGCCAGCAGCCCTCCGGGACAGGGGACCGCCGGGGGGACAGATACGCAGTATTTT
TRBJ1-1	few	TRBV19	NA	CASEIVGGMGTEAFF	TGTGCCAGCGAGATCGTAGGGGGAATGGGGACTGAAGCTTTCTTT
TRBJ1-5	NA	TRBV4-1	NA	CASSLLGGPQHF	TGCGCCAGCAGCCTCCTGGGGGGCCCCCAGCATTTT
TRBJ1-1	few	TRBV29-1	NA	CSLGRNTEAFF	TGCAGCCTCGGTCGGAACACTGAAGCTTTCTTT
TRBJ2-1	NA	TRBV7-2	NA	CASSAVGSYNEQFF	TGTGCCAGCAGCGCGGTAGGCTCCTACAATGAGCAGTTCTTC
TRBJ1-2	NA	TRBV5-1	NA	CASSPPPGYTF	TGCGCCAGCAGCCCTCCTCCTGGCTACACCTTC
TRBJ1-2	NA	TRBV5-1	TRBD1	CASSPGQYYTF	TGCGCCAGCAGCCCGGGACAGTACTACACCTTC
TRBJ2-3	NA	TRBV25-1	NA	CASSELPGSTDTQYF	TGTGCCAGCAGTGAACTGCCAGGGAGCACAGATACGCAGTATTTT
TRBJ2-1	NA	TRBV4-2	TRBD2	CASSQDVASGGNEQFF	TGTGCCAGCAGCCAAGATGTGGCTAGCGGGGGCAATGAGCAGTTCTTC
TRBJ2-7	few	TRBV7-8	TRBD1	CASSHRDRSYEQYF	TGTGCCAGCAGCCACCGGGACAGAAGCTACGAGCAGTACTTC
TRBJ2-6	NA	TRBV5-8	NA	CASKHRDLSSGANVLTF	TGTGCCAGCAAACACCGCGATCTTTCCTCTGGGGCCAACGTCCTGACTTTC
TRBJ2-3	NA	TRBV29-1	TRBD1	CSAITPDRDGPDTQYF	TGCAGCGCCATAACACCAGACAGGGACGGCCCAGATACGCAGTATTTT
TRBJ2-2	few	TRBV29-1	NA	CSVGDSTGELFF	TGCAGCGTTGGCGACAGTACCGGGGAGCTGTTTTTT
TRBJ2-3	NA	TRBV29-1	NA	CSVEGGGQAGDTQYF	TGCAGCGTTGAGGGAGGCGGCCAAGCAGGAGATACGCAGTATTTT
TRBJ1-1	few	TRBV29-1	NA	CSVEEWGEAFF	TGCAGCGTTGAAGAATGGGGTGAAGCTTTCTTT
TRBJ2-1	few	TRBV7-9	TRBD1	CASSSPGQGGNEQFF	TGTGCCAGCAGCTCCCCGGGACAGGGCGGCAATGAGCAGTTCTTC
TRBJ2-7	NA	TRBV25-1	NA	CASSTRRGSYEQYF	TGTGCCAGCAGCACCCGGAGAGGGTCCTACGAGCAGTACTTC
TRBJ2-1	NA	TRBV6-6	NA	CASSLRPSAMYEQFF	TGTGCCAGCAGTCTCCGGCCCTCTGCTATGTATGAGCAGTTCTTC
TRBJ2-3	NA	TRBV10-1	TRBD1	CASSSMPLGQGTDTQYF	TGCGCCAGCAGTTCAATGCCCCTGGGACAGGGCACAGATACGCAGTATTTT
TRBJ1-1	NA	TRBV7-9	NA	CASSSQAKNTEAFF	TGTGCCAGCAGCTCCCAGGCTAAGAACACTGAAGCTTTCTTT
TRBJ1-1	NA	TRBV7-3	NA	CASSWGQNTEAFF	TGTGCCAGCAGCTGGGGACAGAACACTGAAGCTTTCTTT
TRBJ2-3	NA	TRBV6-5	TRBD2	CASSYLASGGGDTQYF	TGTGCCAGCAGTTACCTTGCCAGCGGGGGTGGGGATACGCAGTATTTT
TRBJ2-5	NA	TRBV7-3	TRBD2	CASSLFGGGLAGVETQYF	TGTGCCAGCAGCTTATTTGGTGGGGGACTAGCGGGTGTGGAGACCCAGTACTTC
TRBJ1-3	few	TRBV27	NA	CASRAGGAGNTIYF	TGTGCCAGCAGGGCTGGAGGGGCGGGAAACACCATATATTTT
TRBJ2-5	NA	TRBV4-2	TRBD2	CASSQDMGGEGRETQYF	TGTGCCAGCAGCCAAGATATGGGCGGGGAGGGTCGAGAGACCCAGTACTTC
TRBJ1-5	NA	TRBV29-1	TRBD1	CSVGGQGVNQPQHF	TGCAGCGTTGGAGGACAGGGGGTGAATCAGCCCCAGCATTTT
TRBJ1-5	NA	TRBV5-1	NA	CASSVSGIGGNQPQHF	TGCGCCAGCAGCGTCTCGGGGATAGGGGGCAATCAGCCCCAGCATTTT
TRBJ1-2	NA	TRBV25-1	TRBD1	CASSGLRDRGWGYTF	TGTGCCAGCAGTGGATTACGGGACAGGGGTTGGGGCTACACCTTC
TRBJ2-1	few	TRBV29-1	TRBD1	CSVVQGVYNEQFF	TGCAGCGTTGTACAGGGGGTCTACAATGAGCAGTTCTTC
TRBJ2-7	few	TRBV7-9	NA	CASSSTDSSYEQYF	TGTGCCAGCAGCTCCACGGACAGTTCCTACGAGCAGTACTTC
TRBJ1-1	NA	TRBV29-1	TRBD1	CSVRGPGPMNTEAFF	TGCAGCGTCAGGGGGCCTGGGCCCATGAACACTGAAGCTTTCTTT
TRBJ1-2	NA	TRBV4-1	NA	CASSPRGEANYGYTF	TGCGCCAGCAGCCCGAGGGGGGAAGCTAACTATGGCTACACCTTC